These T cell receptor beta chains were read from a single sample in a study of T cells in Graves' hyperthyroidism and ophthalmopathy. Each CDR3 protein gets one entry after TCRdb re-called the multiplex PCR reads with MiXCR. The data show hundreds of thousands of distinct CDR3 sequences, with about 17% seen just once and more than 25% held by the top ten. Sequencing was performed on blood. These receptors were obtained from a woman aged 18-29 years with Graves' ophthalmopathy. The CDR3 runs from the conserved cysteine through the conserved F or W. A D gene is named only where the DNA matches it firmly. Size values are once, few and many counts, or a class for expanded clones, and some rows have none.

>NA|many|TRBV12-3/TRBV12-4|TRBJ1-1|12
CASITDGREAFF
TGTGCCAGCATTACCGACGGTCGTGAAGCTTTCTTT
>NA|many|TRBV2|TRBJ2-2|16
CASSEVRSANTGELFF
TGTGCCAGCAGTGAAGTAAGGTCAGCGAACACCGGGGAGCTGTTTTTT
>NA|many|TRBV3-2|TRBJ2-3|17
CASSHPTGSSSTDTQYF
TGTGCCAGCAGCCATCCCACGGGAAGTTCTAGCACAGATACGCAGTATTTT
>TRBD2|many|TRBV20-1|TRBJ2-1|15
CSARQGLVDYNEQFF
TGCAGTGCTAGACAAGGACTAGTTGACTACAATGAGCAGTTCTTC
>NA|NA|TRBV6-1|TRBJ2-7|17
CASSEAMTGLGSYEQYF
TGTGCCAGCAGTGAAGCCATGACAGGTCTCGGCTCCTACGAGCAGTACTTC
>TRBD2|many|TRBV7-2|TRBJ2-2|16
CASSLEGASGTGELFF
TGTGCCAGCAGCTTGGAGGGCGCTAGCGGTACCGGGGAGCTGTTTTTT
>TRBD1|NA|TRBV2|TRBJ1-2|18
CASSEAYARTGGNYGYTF
TGTGCCAGCAGTGAAGCGTACGCGAGGACAGGGGGTAACTATGGCTACACCTTC
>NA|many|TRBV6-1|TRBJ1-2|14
CASSEAGTVYGYTF
TGTGCCAGCAGTGAGGCAGGGACCGTCTATGGCTACACCTTC
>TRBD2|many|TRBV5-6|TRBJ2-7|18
CASSFFGPRTSGSYEQYF
TGTGCCAGCAGCTTTTTTGGGCCGAGGACTAGCGGGAGTTACGAGCAGTACTTC
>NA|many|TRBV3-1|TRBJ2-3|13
CASSQDPLDTQYF
TGTGCCAGCAGCCAAGATCCACTAGATACGCAGTATTTT
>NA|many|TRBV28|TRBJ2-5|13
CASRSPWEETQYF
TGTGCCAGCAGATCCCCGTGGGAGGAGACCCAGTACTTC
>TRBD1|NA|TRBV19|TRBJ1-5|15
CASSIRTGGDQPQHF
TGTGCCAGTAGTATCCGGACAGGGGGCGATCAGCCCCAGCATTTT
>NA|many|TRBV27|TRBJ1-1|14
CASSLGPWGTEAFF
TGTGCCAGCAGTCTGGGCCCATGGGGCACTGAAGCTTTCTTT
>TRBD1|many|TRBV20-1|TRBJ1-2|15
CSARGSGQGFYGYTF
TGCAGTGCTAGAGGGTCGGGACAGGGCTTCTATGGCTACACCTTC
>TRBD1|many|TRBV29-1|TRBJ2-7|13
CSVDGTGSNEQYF
TGCAGCGTTGATGGGACAGGTAGCAACGAGCAGTACTTC
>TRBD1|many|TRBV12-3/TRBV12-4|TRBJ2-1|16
CASRTDEGQGADEQFF
TGTGCCAGCAGAACAGATGAGGGACAGGGGGCTGATGAGCAGTTCTTC
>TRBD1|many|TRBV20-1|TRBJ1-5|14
CSAGQGVGNQPQHF
TGCAGTGCTGGTCAGGGGGTTGGCAATCAGCCCCAGCATTTT
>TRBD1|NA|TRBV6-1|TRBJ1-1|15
CASSTGGSENTEAFF
TGTGCCAGCAGTACAGGGGGTTCGGAGAACACTGAAGCTTTCTTT
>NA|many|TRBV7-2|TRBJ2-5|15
CASSLAAGQGETQYF
TGTGCCAGCAGCTTAGCCGCGGGGCAGGGGGAGACCCAGTACTTC
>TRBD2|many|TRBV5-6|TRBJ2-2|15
CASSWTSGNPGELFF
TGTGCCAGCAGCTGGACTAGCGGGAACCCCGGGGAGCTGTTTTTT
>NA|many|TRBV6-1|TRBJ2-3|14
CASIASGSTDTQYF
TGTGCCAGCATCGCGAGCGGCAGCACAGATACGCAGTATTTT
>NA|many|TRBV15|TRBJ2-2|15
CATSREQGHTGELFF
TGTGCCACCAGCAGAGAGCAGGGGCACACCGGGGAGCTGTTTTTT
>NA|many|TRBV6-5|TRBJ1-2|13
CASSYDGGYGYTF
TGTGCCAGCAGTTACGACGGGGGCTATGGCTACACCTTC
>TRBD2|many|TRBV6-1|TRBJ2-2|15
CASSDGRGWTGELFF
TGTGCCAGCAGTGACGGGAGGGGCTGGACCGGGGAGCTGTTTTTT
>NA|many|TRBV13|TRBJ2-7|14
CASSWQADSYEQYF
TGTGCCAGCAGCTGGCAGGCTGATTCCTACGAGCAGTACTTC
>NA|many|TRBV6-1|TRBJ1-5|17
CASSYSSGRSGSQPQHF
TGTGCCAGCAGTTATAGCTCAGGGAGGTCGGGAAGTCAGCCCCAGCATTTT
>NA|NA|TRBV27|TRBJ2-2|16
CASSFPLASGTGELFF
TGTGCCAGCAGTTTTCCTCTAGCGAGTGGCACCGGGGAGCTGTTTTTT
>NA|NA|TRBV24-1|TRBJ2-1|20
CATSDSRYYSRDPFLQAQFF
TGTGCCACCAGTGATTCCCGGTATTATTCTCGGGACCCCTTTCTTCAGGCGCAGTTCTTC
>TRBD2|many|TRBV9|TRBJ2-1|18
CASSDHIAGGPSYNEQFF
TGTGCCAGCAGCGATCATATAGCGGGAGGGCCCTCCTACAATGAGCAGTTCTTC
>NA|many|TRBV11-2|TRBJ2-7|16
CASSPSRIGRGVKQYF
TGTGCCAGCAGCCCGAGCCGAATTGGCAGGGGGGTAAAGCAGTACTTC
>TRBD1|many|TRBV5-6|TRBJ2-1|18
CASSLETGFVRSYNEQFF
TGTGCCAGCAGCTTGGAGACAGGGTTTGTAAGGTCCTACAATGAGCAGTTCTTC
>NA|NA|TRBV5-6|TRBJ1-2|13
CASDPGQGSGYTF
TGTGCCAGCGACCCCGGTCAGGGGAGTGGCTACACCTTC
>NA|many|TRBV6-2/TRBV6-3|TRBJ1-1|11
CASSKQGRAFF
TGTGCCAGCAGTAAGCAGGGCCGAGCTTTCTTT
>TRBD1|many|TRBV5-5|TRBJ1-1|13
CASSIGTGGKAFF
TGTGCCAGCAGCATAGGGACAGGGGGAAAAGCTTTCTTT
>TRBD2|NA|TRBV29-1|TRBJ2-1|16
CSVEEGLASSYNEQFF
TGCAGCGTTGAAGAGGGACTAGCGAGCTCCTACAATGAGCAGTTCTTC
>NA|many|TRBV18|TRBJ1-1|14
CASSPRGLNTEAFF
TGTGCCAGCTCACCCCGGGGCTTGAACACTGAAGCTTTCTTT
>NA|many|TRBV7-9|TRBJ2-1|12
CASRLRDHEQFF
TGTGCCAGCAGGCTTAGGGACCATGAGCAGTTCTTC
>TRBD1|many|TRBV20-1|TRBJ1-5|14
CSAREGTEHQPQHF
TGCAGTGCTAGAGAGGGGACAGAACATCAGCCCCAGCATTTT
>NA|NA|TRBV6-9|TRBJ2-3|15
CASSFLTPSAGTQYF
TGTGCCAGCAGTTTTCTTACCCCCTCCGCAGGTACGCAGTATTTT
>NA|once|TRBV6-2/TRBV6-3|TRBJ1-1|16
CASRSLRGDGNTEAFF
TGTGCCAGCCGAAGTTTAAGGGGGGATGGGAACACTGAAGCTTTCTTT
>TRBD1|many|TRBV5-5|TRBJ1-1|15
CASSFYRGMETEAFF
TGTGCCAGCAGCTTCTACAGGGGGATGGAGACTGAAGCTTTCTTT
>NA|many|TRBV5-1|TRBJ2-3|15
CASSLAAGVTDTQYF
TGCGCCAGCAGCTTGGCGGCAGGAGTCACAGATACGCAGTATTTT
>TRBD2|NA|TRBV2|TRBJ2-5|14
CASRRTSGPETQYF
TGTGCCAGCAGGAGGACTAGCGGCCCAGAGACCCAGTACTTC